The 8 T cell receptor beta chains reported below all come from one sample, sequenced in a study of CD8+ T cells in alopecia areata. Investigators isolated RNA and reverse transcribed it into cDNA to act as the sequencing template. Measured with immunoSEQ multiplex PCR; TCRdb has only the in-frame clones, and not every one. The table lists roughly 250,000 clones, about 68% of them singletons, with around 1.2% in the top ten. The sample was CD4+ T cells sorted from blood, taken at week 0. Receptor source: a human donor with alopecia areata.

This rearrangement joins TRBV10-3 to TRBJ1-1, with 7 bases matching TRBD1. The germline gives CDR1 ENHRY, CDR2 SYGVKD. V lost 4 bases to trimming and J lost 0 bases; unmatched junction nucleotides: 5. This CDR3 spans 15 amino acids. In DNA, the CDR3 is TGTGCCATCAGTGTTTCCGGGACAGTGAACACTGAAGCTTTCTTT. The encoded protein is CAISVSGTVNTEAFF.

The CDR3 spells CASSFGANYGYTF. CDR3 in DNA: TGCGCCAGCAGCTTCGGTGCTAACTATGGCTACACCTTC. The chain couples TRBV5-1 to TRBJ1-2; D not certain. With 2 bases removed from V and 0 bases from J, the gap between germline ends came to 5 bases. The CDR3 loop spans 13 amino acids. CDR1 SGHRS and CDR2 YFSETQ come from the germline V gene.

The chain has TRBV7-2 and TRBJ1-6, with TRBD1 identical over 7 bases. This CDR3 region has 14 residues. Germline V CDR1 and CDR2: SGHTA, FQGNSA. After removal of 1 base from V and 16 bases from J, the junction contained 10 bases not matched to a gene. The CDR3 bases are TGTGCCAGCAGCTTAGTTGTTAGGGACAGTTGGCTCCACTTT. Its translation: CASSLVVRDSWLHF.

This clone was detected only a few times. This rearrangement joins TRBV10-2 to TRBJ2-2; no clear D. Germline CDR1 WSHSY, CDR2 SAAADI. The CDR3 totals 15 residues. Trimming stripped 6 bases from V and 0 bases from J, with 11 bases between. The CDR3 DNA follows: TGCGCCAGCAGAGAAAGTACAGCGAACACCGGGGAGCTGTTTTTT. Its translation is CASRESTANTGELFF.

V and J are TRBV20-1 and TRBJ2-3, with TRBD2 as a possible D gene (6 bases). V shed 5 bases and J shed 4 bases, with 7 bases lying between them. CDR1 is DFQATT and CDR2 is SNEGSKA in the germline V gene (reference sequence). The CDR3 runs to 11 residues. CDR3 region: CSALAADTQYF. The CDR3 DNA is TGCAGTGCTTTAGCGGCAGATACGCAGTATTTT.

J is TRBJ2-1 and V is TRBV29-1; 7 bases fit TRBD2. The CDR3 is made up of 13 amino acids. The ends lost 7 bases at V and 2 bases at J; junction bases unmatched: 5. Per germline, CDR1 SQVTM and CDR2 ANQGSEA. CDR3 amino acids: CSASGGTYNEQFF. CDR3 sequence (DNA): TGCAGCGCATCCGGGGGGACCTACAATGAGCAGTTCTTC.

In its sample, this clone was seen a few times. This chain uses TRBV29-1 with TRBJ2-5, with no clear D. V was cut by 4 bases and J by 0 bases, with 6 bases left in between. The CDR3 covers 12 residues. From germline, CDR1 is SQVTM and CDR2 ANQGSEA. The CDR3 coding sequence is TGCAGCGTTGTAGGAAACCAAGAGACCCAGTACTTC. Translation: CSVVGNQETQYF. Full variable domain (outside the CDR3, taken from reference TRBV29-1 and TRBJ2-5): SAVISQKPSRDICQRGTSLTIQCQVDSQVTMMFWYRQQPGQSLTLIATANQGSEATYESGFVIDKFPISRPNLTFSTLTVSNMSPEDSSIYLCSVVGNQETQYFGPGTRLLVL.

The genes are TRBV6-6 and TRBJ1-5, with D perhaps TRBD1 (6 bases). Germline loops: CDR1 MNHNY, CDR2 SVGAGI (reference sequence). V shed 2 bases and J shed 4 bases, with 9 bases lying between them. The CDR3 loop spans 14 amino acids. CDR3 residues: CASSYGQGNQPQHF. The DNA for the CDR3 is TGTGCCAGCAGTTACGGCCAGGGGAATCAGCCCCAGCATTTT.